One sample yielded the 25 T cell receptor beta chains listed below, sequenced in a study of blood T cell repertoires in COVID-19. The protocol was immunoSEQ multiplex PCR, while the TCRdb copy is restricted to in-frame clones and leaves out a portion. The sample gives roughly 140,000 clones, approximately 87% of which show up once; around 1.3% is in the top ten. The sequencing sample was made of PBMCs or T cells enriched from blood (not recorded which). The receptor set was obtained from a woman aged 25 to 39 with acute COVID-19.

This chain connects TRBV9 to TRBJ1-1; a weak D match, TRBD1 (5 bases). Germline-derived CDR1 and CDR2 are SGDLS and YYNGEE. The CDR3 is 15 residues long. V was cut by 0 bases and J by 1 base, with 10 bases left in between. The CDR3 here is CASSVGGRTNTEAFF. The CDR3, as DNA: TGTGCCAGCAGCGTAGGGGGCAGGACGAACACTGAAGCTTTCTTT.

The chain has TRBV11-3 and TRBJ2-2; weak D call: TRBD1 (5 bases). Germline V gene data show CDR1 as SGHNT and CDR2 as YENEEA. V was trimmed by 4 bases and J by 8 bases, leaving 17 bases between them. CDR3 length: 15 amino acids. The CDR3 DNA reads TGTGCCAGCAGCTCCCGTAGGGGCCCGGAGGGGGAGCTGTTTTTT. This sequence encodes CASSSRRGPEGELFF.

The genes are TRBV27 and TRBJ1-2; 9 nucleotides agree with TRBD1. V was clipped by 2 bases and J by 6 bases; unmatched bases: 13. Germline values: CDR1 MNHEY, CDR2 SMNVEV (reference sequence). This CDR3 has 17 amino acids. CDR3 in DNA: TGTGCCAGCAGTTTACGCGGGACAGGGAGGGGGTTGGATGGCTACACCTTC. Encoded protein: CASSLRGTGRGLDGYTF.

CDR3: CASSSQGGYSGELFF. DNA of the CDR3: TGTGCCAGCAGTTCACAGGGGGGGTACTCCGGGGAGCTGTTTTTT. The genes are TRBV28 and TRBJ2-2; TRBD1 is a possible D gene (8 bases). Deletions cut 4 bases from V and 6 bases from J, with 15 bases between. Germline CDR1 is MDHEN and CDR2 is SYDVKM. The CDR3 covers 15 residues.

The V call is TRBV28, the J call TRBJ2-2; D is ambiguous. The CDR3 covers 14 residues. With 2 bases removed from V and 5 bases from J, the gap between germline ends came to 9 bases. Germline values: CDR1 MDHEN, CDR2 SYDVKM. CDR3 DNA: TGTGCCAGCAGTTTAGATACTAATACCGGGGAGCTGTTTTTT. Its protein product is CASSLDTNTGELFF.

V usage is TRBV2 and J usage is TRBJ1-5; D possibly corresponds to TRBD1 (5 bases). CDR3 length: 14 residues. V gave up 4 bases and J gave up 10 bases, with 17 bases separating them. CDR1 SNHLY and CDR2 FYNNEI come from the germline V gene. CDR3 in amino acids: CASSVDPGLSPQHF. CDR3 in DNA: TGTGCCAGCAGTGTAGACCCAGGGTTGAGTCCCCAGCATTTT.

This clone was seen only once. The chain uses TRBV5-8 and TRBJ2-5; tentative D call: TRBD2 (5 bases). Trimming removed 0 bases at V and 5 bases at J, with 11 bases between. Germline CDR1 is SGHTS and CDR2 is YDEGEE. The CDR3 runs 14 residues. The CDR3 DNA reads as TGTGCCAGCAGCTTGGGGGGAGCTCAGGAGACCCAGTACTTC. This translates into CASSLGGAQETQYF.

The rearrangement uses TRBV25-1 and TRBJ1-6; no clear D. Per germline, CDR1 MGHDK and CDR2 SYGVNS. The CDR3 sequence is 15 residues long. Trimming took 6 bases from V and 14 from J, leaving 23 bases between them. CDR3 bases: TGTGCCAGCAGCCATTCTCACACCTCGACTGTAGCCCTCCACTTT. This translates into CASSHSHTSTVALHF.

The chain uses TRBV29-1 and TRBJ2-5; 11 nucleotides align to TRBD1. With V trimmed by 6 bases and J by 4 bases, 4 bases remained unmatched. Germline-derived CDR1 and CDR2 are SQVTM and ANQGSEA. The CDR3 totals 13 residues. CDR3 in amino acids: CSVGTGGGETQYF. CDR3 bases: TGCAGCGTCGGGACAGGGGGGGGAGAGACCCAGTACTTC.

The chain has TRBV10-3 and TRBJ2-5; 12 bases match TRBD2. Germline trimming cut 7 bases from V and 5 bases from J; bases unmatched to any gene: 8. This CDR3 is 15 amino acids long. From germline, CDR1 is ENHRY and CDR2 SYGVKD. The CDR3 DNA sequence: TGTGCCATCACCGAGACTAGCGGGAGAACGGAGACCCAGTACTTC. Translation gives CAITETSGRTETQYF.

V usage is TRBV7-2 and J usage is TRBJ2-5, with 9 bases matching TRBD2. The ends lost 1 base at V and 4 bases at J; junction bases unmatched: 13. Germline V CDR1 and CDR2: SGHTA, FQGNSA. CDR3 length equals 18 residues. CDR3 region: CASSLGLAGLRLSETQYF. The CDR3, as DNA: TGTGCCAGCAGCTTAGGGCTAGCGGGACTCCGCCTATCAGAGACCCAGTACTTC.

The chain uses TRBV7-9 and TRBJ1-1; 8 bases are a match to TRBD1. The CDR3 is 17 amino acids. The trim removed 5 bases at V and 1 base at J, leaving 12 bases unmatched. Germline V gene lookup returns CDR1 SEHNR and CDR2 FQNEAQ (reference sequence). The CDR3 loop reads CASSPGQGVTGNTEAFF. The CDR3 DNA sequence: TGTGCCAGCAGCCCTGGACAGGGAGTAACAGGGAACACTGAAGCTTTCTTT.

The chain recombines TRBV6-5 with TRBJ2-2; D not resolved. With 8 bases removed from V and 9 bases from J, the gap between germline ends came to 10 bases. The CDR3 has 11 amino acids. Germline CDR1 is MNHEY and CDR2 is SVGAGI. CDR3 amino acids: CASPVYRELFF. CDR3 nucleotides: TGTGCCAGCCCAGTTTATCGGGAGCTGTTTTTT.

J is TRBJ2-3 and V is TRBV7-2, with TRBD1 matching 7 bases. J was trimmed by 3 bases and V by 5 bases; bases with no gene match: 2. Looked up from germline, CDR1 is SGHTA and CDR2 is FQGNSA. The CDR3 consists of 13 residues. Written as DNA, the CDR3 is TGTGCCAGCAGCGTACAGGGGACAGATACGCAGTATTTT. It is translated as CASSVQGTDTQYF.

Only a few counts were recorded for this clone. J is TRBJ1-3 and V is TRBV19; the D gene is possibly TRBD1 (6 bases). The CDR3 contains 17 residues. The germline gives CDR1 LNHDA, CDR2 SQIVND (reference sequence). V lost 7 bases and J lost 0, with 19 bases in between. The DNA for the CDR3 is TGTGCCAGTACTCTCTCCGGACAGTCACTCTCTGGAAACACCATATATTTT. This codes for CASTLSGQSLSGNTIYF.

V is TRBV28 and J is TRBJ1-5; D not certain. Trimming cost V 3 bases and J 3 bases, with 12 bases left between them. The germline gives CDR1 MDHEN, CDR2 SYDVKM. CDR3 length: 15 residues. Here the CDR3 DNA reads TGTGCCAGCAGTTTTGGGCAGCTCTACAATCAGCCCCAGCATTTT. Translation gives CASSFGQLYNQPQHF.

The chain is built from TRBV5-1 and TRBJ2-5; 10 bases agree with TRBD1. Germline V CDR1 and CDR2: SGHRS, YFSETQ. This CDR3 comprises 14 residues. V trimming: 6 bases; J trimming: 5 bases; junction bases outside the gene matches: 7. The CDR3 is CASNLGTGVETQYF. CDR3 DNA: TGCGCCAGCAACCTGGGGACAGGGGTCGAGACCCAGTACTTC. Full variable domain (remainder filled in from reference TRBV5-1 and TRBJ2-5): KAGVTQTPRYLIKTRGQQVTLSCSPISGHRSVSWYQQTPGQGLQFLFEYFSETQRNKGNFPGRFSGRQFSNSRSEMNVSTLELGDSALYLCASNLGTGVETQYFGPGTRLLVL.

The V and J genes are TRBV13 and TRBJ2-2; 11 bases fit TRBD2. The CDR3 length is 16 residues. Germline V CDR1 and CDR2: PRHDT, FYEKMQ (reference sequence). J lost 6 bases, V lost 0 bases, and 3 bases had no gene match. The CDR3 here is CASSLGLAGVSGELFF. For the CDR3, the DNA is TGTGCCAGCAGCTTAGGACTAGCGGGAGTTTCCGGGGAGCTGTTTTTT.

CDR3 bases: TGTGCCAGCACTCTCGGGGGTTCTCGAGAGACCCAGTACTTC. Its translation is CASTLGGSRETQYF. The gene calls are TRBV6-5 and TRBJ2-5, with D possibly being TRBD2 (6 bases). CDR1 MNHEY and CDR2 SVGAGI come from the germline V gene. Trimming cost V 7 bases and J 4 bases, with 16 bases left between them. CDR3 length equals 14 residues.

This sequence joins TRBV4-3 and TRBJ1-1, with 12 bases lining up with TRBD1. The V gene's germline CDR1 is LGHNA and CDR2 YSLEER. CDR3 length equals 21 residues. V lost 0 bases and J lost 5; bases outside the gene matches: 19. As DNA, the CDR3 is TGCGCCAGCAGCCAAGATCGACTACCGCTGCCGGGACAGGGGGCTTGGACTGAAGCTTTCTTT. The encoded protein is CASSQDRLPLPGQGAWTEAFF.

This clone was recorded a few times. The CDR3 reads CASGLVRDGGWGIQETQYF. The CDR3 region has the DNA TGTGCTAGTGGTTTGGTCAGGGACGGGGGATGGGGGATCCAAGAGACCCAGTACTTC. The J gene is TRBJ2-5, the V gene TRBV12-5; tentative D call: TRBD2 (6 bases). Looked up from germline, CDR1 is LGHNT and CDR2 is FRNRAP. The germline V and J ends were trimmed by 0 bases and 1 base, with 21 bases remaining between them. The CDR3 is 19 residues long.

The chain links TRBV4-1 to TRBJ2-1, with D unresolved. The CDR3 has 14 amino acids. Trimming removed 5 bases from V and 3 bases from J, with 11 bases in between. Germline CDR1 MGHRA, CDR2 YSYEKL. In DNA, the CDR3 is TGCGCCAGCAGCGCTCGCGCGGTCTACAATGAGCAGTTCTTC. It encodes CASSARAVYNEQFF.

The rearrangement joins TRBV5-4 to TRBJ1-4, with 10 bases that match TRBD1. Germline values: CDR1 SGHNT, CDR2 YYREEE (reference sequence). J was trimmed by 6 bases and V by 3 bases; bases with no gene match: 2. CDR3 size: 14 residues. CDR3 in amino acids: CASSWTGGDEKLFF. The CDR3 DNA reads as TGTGCCAGCAGCTGGACAGGGGGGGATGAAAAACTGTTTTTT.

The V call is TRBV27, the J call TRBJ2-5; D is perhaps TRBD2 (6 bases). Trimming stripped 5 bases from V and 5 bases from J, with 15 bases between. The CDR3 loop spans 14 amino acids. Germline loops: CDR1 MNHEY, CDR2 SMNVEV (reference sequence). This chain's CDR3 is CASSPWEVGETQYF. CDR3 sequence (DNA): TGTGCCAGCAGTCCGTGGGAGGTGGGGGAGACCCAGTACTTC.

The chain uses TRBV19 and TRBJ2-2; no firm D call. Trimming took 6 bases from V and 3 from J, leaving 5 bases between them. The CDR3 contains 12 residues. CDR1 and CDR2 (germline): LNHDA, SQIVND (reference sequence). This chain's CDR3 is CASRADTGELFF. In DNA form, the CDR3 reads TGTGCCAGTAGGGCAGACACCGGGGAGCTGTTTTTT.